The clone carrying this TCR beta chain occurred once. The target antigen is unknown. All of the sorted populations showed purity greater than 95%. This specimen comes from a study of beta chain features in type 1 diabetes. Trimming took 1 base from V and 8 from J, leaving 11 bases between them. Germline V gene lookup returns CDR1 SGHAT and CDR2 FQNNGV. This CDR3 has 13 amino acids. Findings and limits, study-wide: The naive, central memory and Treg TCRB repertoires of patients appeared to be more similar to one another than those of healthy donors.

cDNA synthesis used the whole RNA isolate, giving expressed TCRB sequences. The assay was immunoSEQ multiplex PCR, and TCRdb's table has in-frame clones only and misses some. The sample shows 970,000 or so clones, under 20% of them seen only once. The J gene is TRBJ2-5, the V gene TRBV11-2, with D possibly matching TRBD2 (5 bases). The receptor comes from a young woman in good health. The sequencing input was naive CD4+ T cells from blood. CDR3 amino acids: CASSLGSSLTQYF. CDR3 nucleotide sequence: TGTGCCAGCAGCTTAGGGTCTAGCCTTACCCAGTACTTC.